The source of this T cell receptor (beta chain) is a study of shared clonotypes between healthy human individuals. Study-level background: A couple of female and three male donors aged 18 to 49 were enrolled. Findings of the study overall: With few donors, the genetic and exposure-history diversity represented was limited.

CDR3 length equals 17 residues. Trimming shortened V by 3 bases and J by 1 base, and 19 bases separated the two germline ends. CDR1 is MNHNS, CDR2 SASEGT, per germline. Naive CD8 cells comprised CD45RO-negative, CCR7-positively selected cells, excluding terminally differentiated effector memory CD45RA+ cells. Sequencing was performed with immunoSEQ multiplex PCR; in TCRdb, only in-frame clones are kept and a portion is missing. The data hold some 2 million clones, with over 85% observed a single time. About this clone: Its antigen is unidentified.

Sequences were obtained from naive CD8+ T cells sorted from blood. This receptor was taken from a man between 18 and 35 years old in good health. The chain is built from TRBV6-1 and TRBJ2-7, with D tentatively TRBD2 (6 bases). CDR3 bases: TGTGCCAGCAGTGATTCCACGGGGGACGGGGTATCCTACGAGCAGTACTTC. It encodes CASSDSTGDGVSYEQYF.